The T cell receptor (beta chain) under discussion was sequenced for a study of T cells in narcolepsy. As for the study in general: Healthy controls were enrolled alongside patients with narcolepsy type 1 or type 2.

Sequencing was performed with immunoSEQ multiplex PCR; in TCRdb, only in-frame clones are kept and a portion is missing. This table holds some 22,000 clones, almost 85% found once. Regarding this clone: Its antigen is undetermined.

The V gene's germline CDR1 is SGHRS and CDR2 YFSETQ. V lost 4 bases to trimming and J lost 7 bases; unmatched junction nucleotides: 6. CDR3 length: 14 residues. General observations from the study: In some patient and control memory CD4+ samples, autoreactive clones were absent.

This sequence originates from a human donor in good health. The chain joins TRBV5-1 to TRBJ2-1; 9 bases align to TRBD2. Sequenced material: memory (CD45RA-) CD4+ T cells from blood. This chain's CDR3 is CASSLGTSQNEQFF. The DNA of the CDR3 is TGCGCCAGCAGCCTCGGGACTAGCCAGAATGAGCAGTTCTTC.